The 22 T cell receptor beta chains reported below all come from one sample, sequenced in a study of cytomegalovirus exposure and HLA in healthy donors. PCR was performed using 60 Vbeta and 13 Jbeta primers. Here immunoSEQ multiplex PCR was the method, and the copy in TCRdb shows in-frame clones only, minus some. This table has around 150,000 clones, over 70% appearing once. Material for sequencing was PBMCs. These receptors were collected from a man in his thirties or forties in good health and CMV-seronegative.

The chain recombines TRBV5-1 with TRBJ2-2; 7 bases match TRBD1. The germline CDR1 and CDR2 sequences are SGHRS and YFSETQ. V shed 4 bases, J shed 0 bases, and the junction held 3 bases outside the gene matches. The CDR3 is 15 amino acids. CDR3 protein: CASSIGTANTGELFF. CDR3 DNA sequence: TGCGCCAGCAGCATCGGGACAGCGAACACCGGGGAGCTGTTTTTT.

This chain uses TRBV7-2 with TRBJ2-7, with 9 bases aligning to TRBD2. The CDR3 consists of 16 residues. Losses at the gene ends were 2 bases for V and 4 bases for J; bases not matched to a gene: 9. CDR1 SGHTA and CDR2 FQGNSA come from the germline V gene. This CDR3 reads CASSLNLAGYSYEQYF. The CDR3 DNA follows: TGTGCCAGCAGCTTAAATCTAGCGGGGTATTCATACGAGCAGTACTTC.

Comments on this clone: The junction and the germline gene differ at one end; a read error may be behind it. This rearrangement joins TRBV5-1 to TRBJ2-7; TRBD1 aligns across 7 bases. Germline loops: CDR1 SGHRS, CDR2 YFSETQ. This CDR3 region has 13 residues. Written as DNA, the CDR3 is TGCGCCAGCAGCTGGACAGGTTCCCCCCAAAGTGAGTTC. Protein sequence: CASSWTGSPQSEF.

V and J are TRBV7-8 and TRBJ2-3, with D possibly matching TRBD1 (6 bases). Per germline, CDR1 SGHVS and CDR2 FQNEAQ. V was cut by 5 bases and J by 2 bases, with 17 bases left in between. This CDR3 region has 16 residues. In nucleotides, the CDR3 is TGTGCCAGCAGCCCCGGGGTACAGGGAGACACAGATACGCAGTATTTT. It codes for CASSPGVQGDTDTQYF.

This clone was seen a few times. V gene TRBV5-1 combines with J gene TRBJ1-2; 8 positions match TRBD1. The germline V gene encodes CDR1 SGHRS and CDR2 YFSETQ. The V and J ends lost 2 bases and 4 bases, in that order; junction bases with no gene match: 10. This CDR3 is 16 amino acids long. Here the CDR3 reads CASSLQQGAASYGYTF. DNA for the CDR3: TGCGCCAGCAGCTTACAGCAGGGGGCGGCGAGCTATGGCTACACCTTC.

This clone appeared a single time. V usage is TRBV7-2 and J usage is TRBJ1-2; 7 nucleotides agree with TRBD1. Germline CDR1 reads SGHTA; CDR2 reads FQGNSA. The CDR3 contains 11 residues. Trimming cost V 3 bases and J 13 bases; bases outside gene matches: 5. In nucleotides, the CDR3 is TGTGCCAGCAGCTTCGGACAGGTTTCCACCTTC. The encoded protein is CASSFGQVSTF.

This chain joins TRBV5-6 and TRBJ2-2, with D unclear. V was shortened by 6 bases and J by 5 bases, with 11 bases between the two germline ends. The length of the CDR3 is 13 residues. CDR1 SGHDT and CDR2 YYEEEE come from the germline V gene. The CDR3 protein is CASKRRWTGELFF. Written as DNA, the CDR3 is TGTGCCAGCAAAAGGAGATGGACCGGGGAGCTGTTTTTT. The variable domain in full, completed from reference TRBV5-6 and TRBJ2-2, reads DAGVTQSPTHLIKTRGQQVTLRCSPKSGHDTVSWYQQALGQGPQFIFQYYEEEERQRGNFPDRFSGHQFPNYSSELNVNALLLGDSALYLCASKRRWTGELFFGEGSRLTVL.

The genes are TRBV28 and TRBJ1-4; 9 bases fit TRBD1. From germline, CDR1 is MDHEN and CDR2 SYDVKM. This CDR3 has 14 residues. Trimming cost V 5 bases and J 11 bases; bases outside gene matches: 9. The CDR3 DNA sequence: TGTGCCAGCAGTACGATTGGGACAGGGCTGAAACTGTTTTTT. It specifies CASSTIGTGLKLFF.

The rearrangement links TRBV7-2 to TRBJ2-5; D unresolved. This CDR3 spans 13 amino acids. V dropped 1 base and J dropped 2 bases, with 5 bases sitting between them. Germline lookup yields CDR1 SGHTA and CDR2 FQGNSA. CDR3 in amino acids: CASSLGPQETQYF. The CDR3 nucleotides are TGTGCCAGCAGCTTAGGTCCTCAAGAGACCCAGTACTTC.

The V gene is TRBV4-3, the J gene TRBJ2-1; unclear D gene. Trimming pared 3 bases from V and 12 bases from J, leaving 12 bases between. This CDR3 comprises 12 residues. CDR1 LGHNA and CDR2 YSLEER come from the germline V gene. The CDR3 nucleotides are TGCGCCAGCAGCCACGAGTCCTCGGGGCAGTTCTTC. The encoded protein is CASSHESSGQFF.

This CDR3 reads CASSLGLAGYNEQFF. The DNA of the CDR3 is TGTGCCAGCAGCTTAGGACTAGCGGGGTACAATGAGCAGTTCTTC. The chain uses TRBV7-8 and TRBJ2-1; the match to TRBD2 covers 11 bases. This CDR3 is 15 amino acids long. Germline V CDR1 and CDR2: SGHVS, FQNEAQ. V lost 1 base and J lost 4; bases outside the gene matches: 0.

The chain uses TRBV28 and TRBJ1-1, with TRBD1 matching 12 bases. The germline gives CDR1 MDHEN, CDR2 SYDVKM. The CDR3 contains 18 residues. Trimming at V came to 3 bases and at J to 6 bases, leaving 14 bases not matched to a gene. The CDR3 loop is CASSFPGQGAFGGAEAFF. DNA of the CDR3: TGTGCCAGCAGTTTTCCGGGACAGGGGGCTTTTGGAGGGGCTGAAGCTTTCTTT.

This rearrangement joins TRBV27 to TRBJ2-3, with TRBD1 matching 8 bases. Unmatched junction bases numbered 4, after V lost 2 bases and J lost 3 bases. This CDR3 has 15 amino acids. Germline values: CDR1 MNHEY, CDR2 SMNVEV (reference sequence). The CDR3 loop reads CASSLMGQATDTQYF. In DNA, the CDR3 is TGTGCCAGCAGTTTAATGGGACAGGCGACAGATACGCAGTATTTT.

This chain links TRBV28 with TRBJ2-1; no clear D gene. Germline CDR1 is MDHEN and CDR2 is SYDVKM. The CDR3 contains 14 residues. V shed 5 bases and J shed 5 bases, with 13 bases lying between them. CDR3 DNA sequence: TGTGCCAGCAGTCTTACCACATTAAACAATGAGCAGTTCTTC. This gives the protein CASSLTTLNNEQFF.

The J gene is TRBJ1-1, the V gene TRBV28; perhaps TRBD1 as D (6 bases). The germline CDR1 and CDR2 sequences are MDHEN and SYDVKM. The ends were cut back, 3 bases at V and 4 bases at J, with 12 bases in the middle. This CDR3 has 14 amino acids. CDR3: CASSFRGLRTEAFF. The CDR3 coding sequence is TGTGCCAGCAGTTTCAGGGGCTTACGCACTGAAGCTTTCTTT.

V gene TRBV27 combines with J gene TRBJ1-6; weak D call: TRBD1 (5 bases). The V and J ends lost 6 bases and 10 bases respectively, with 13 bases between them. Per germline, CDR1 MNHEY and CDR2 SMNVEV (reference sequence). The CDR3 totals 13 residues. The CDR3 DNA is TGTGCCAGCAGGTCAGGGTGGAAATCACCCCTCCACTTT. Residues: CASRSGWKSPLHF.

V is TRBV4-1 and J is TRBJ2-7; 11 bases map to TRBD1. Germline CDR1 and CDR2: MGHRA and YSYEKL. The CDR3 loop spans 15 amino acids. Trimming at V came to 1 base and at J to 6 bases, leaving 5 bases not matched to a gene. In nucleotides, the CDR3 is TGCGCCAGCAGCCAAGGAGGGACAGGGGGAGCCGAGCAGTACTTC. Its translation: CASSQGGTGGAEQYF.

This rearrangement joins TRBV5-1 to TRBJ2-6; D remains unclear. Trimming removed 7 bases from V and 4 bases from J, with 12 bases in between. Germline V gives CDR1 SGHRS, CDR2 YFSETQ. The length of the CDR3 is 14 residues. The DNA of the CDR3 is TGCGCCAGCGCCCAATATCAGGGGGCCAACGTCCTGACTTTC. It codes for CASAQYQGANVLTF.

The chain links TRBV5-6 to TRBJ2-2; 7 bases fit TRBD1. From germline, CDR1 is SGHDT and CDR2 YYEEEE. V shed 1 base, J shed 2 bases, and the junction held 5 bases outside the gene matches. This CDR3 has 16 amino acids. CDR3 sequence reads: CASSLLGDSNTGELFF. CDR3 DNA: TGTGCCAGCAGCTTGTTAGGGGACAGTAACACCGGGGAGCTGTTTTTT.

This rearrangement joins TRBV7-8 to TRBJ2-1; unclear D gene. Germline-derived CDR1 and CDR2 are SGHVS and FQNEAQ. The CDR3 totals 11 residues. V dropped 5 bases and J dropped 10 bases, with 9 bases sitting between them. The CDR3 region is CASSPLTEQFF. The CDR3 region has the DNA TGTGCCAGCAGCCCTCTAACCGAGCAGTTCTTC.

This clone has a single count. The chain links TRBV7-2 to TRBJ1-4, with D perhaps matching TRBD1 (6 bases). This CDR3 is 17 amino acids long. V was trimmed by 5 bases and J by 6 bases, leaving 22 bases between them. Germline-derived CDR1 and CDR2 are SGHTA and FQGNSA. CDR3 sequence: CASSAAIGGRGDEKLFF. In DNA form, the CDR3 reads TGTGCCAGCAGCGCCGCGATTGGGGGCAGGGGTGATGAAAAACTGTTTTTT.

The chain carries TRBV5-6 and TRBJ1-1; possibly TRBD1 for D (6 bases). The germline CDR1 and CDR2 sequences are SGHDT and YYEEEE. With 4 bases removed from V and 5 bases from J, the gap between germline ends came to 18 bases. CDR3 length: 15 amino acids. As DNA, the CDR3 is TGTGCCAGCAGCCGCTGGACAGCCGGGGGGACTGAAGCTTTCTTT. As protein: CASSRWTAGGTEAFF.